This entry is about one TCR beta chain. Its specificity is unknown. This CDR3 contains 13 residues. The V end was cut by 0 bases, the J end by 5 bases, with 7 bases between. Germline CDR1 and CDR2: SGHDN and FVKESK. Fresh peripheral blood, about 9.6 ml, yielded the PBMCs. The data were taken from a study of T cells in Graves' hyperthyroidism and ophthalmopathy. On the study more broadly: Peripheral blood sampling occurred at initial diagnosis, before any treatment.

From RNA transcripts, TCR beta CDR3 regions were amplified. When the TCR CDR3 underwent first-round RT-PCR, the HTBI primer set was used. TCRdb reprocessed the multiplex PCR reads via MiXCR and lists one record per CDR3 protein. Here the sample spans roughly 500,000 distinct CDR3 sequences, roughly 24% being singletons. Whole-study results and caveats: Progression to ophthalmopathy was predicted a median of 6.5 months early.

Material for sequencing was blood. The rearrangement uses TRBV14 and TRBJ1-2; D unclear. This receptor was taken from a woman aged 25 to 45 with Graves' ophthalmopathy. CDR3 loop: CASSQDPGYGYTF. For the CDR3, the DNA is TGTGCCAGCAGCCAAGATCCTGGGTATGGCTACACCTTC. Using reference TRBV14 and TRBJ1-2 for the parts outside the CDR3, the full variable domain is EAGVTQFPSHSVIEKGQTVTLRCDPISGHDNLYWYRRVMGKEIKFLLHFVKESKQDESGMPNNRFLAERTGGTYSTLKVQPAELEDSGVYFCASSQDPGYGYTFGSGTRLTVV.